This T cell receptor (beta chain) was sequenced during a study of T cells in Graves' hyperthyroidism and ophthalmopathy. Background on the study: The authors collected peripheral blood at initial diagnosis, before any treatment.

This clonotype was seen repeatedly, ten times or more. Antigen specificity is unknown. RNA transcripts yielded amplified TCR beta CDR3 regions. First-round RT-PCR targeting the TCR CDR3 was performed with the HTBI primer set. One entry per CDR3 protein, called by TCRdb with MiXCR from the multiplex PCR reads. Among approximately 530,000 distinct CDR3 sequences listed, approximately 15% were seen once. General observations from the study: The model identified upcoming ophthalmopathy a median approximately seven months ahead of onset. Most expanded thyroid clonotypes above 0.001 also appeared in blood. Separation of ophthalmopathy from stable hyperthyroidism was achieved by a 13 V-J model.

Sequencing was carried out using blood. The source is a woman younger than 30 with Graves' hyperthyroidism.

CDR3 DNA: TGTGCCAGCAGTTTTCACCCCAACAGGGGGCGATTGATGTACTTC. Translation: CASSFHPNRGRLMYF. The chain employs TRBV28 and TRBJ2-7; 9 bases map to TRBD1. CDR3 length equals 15 residues. Germline-derived CDR1 and CDR2 are MDHEN and SYDVKM. V dropped 3 bases and J dropped 12; count of bases not matched to a gene: 15.